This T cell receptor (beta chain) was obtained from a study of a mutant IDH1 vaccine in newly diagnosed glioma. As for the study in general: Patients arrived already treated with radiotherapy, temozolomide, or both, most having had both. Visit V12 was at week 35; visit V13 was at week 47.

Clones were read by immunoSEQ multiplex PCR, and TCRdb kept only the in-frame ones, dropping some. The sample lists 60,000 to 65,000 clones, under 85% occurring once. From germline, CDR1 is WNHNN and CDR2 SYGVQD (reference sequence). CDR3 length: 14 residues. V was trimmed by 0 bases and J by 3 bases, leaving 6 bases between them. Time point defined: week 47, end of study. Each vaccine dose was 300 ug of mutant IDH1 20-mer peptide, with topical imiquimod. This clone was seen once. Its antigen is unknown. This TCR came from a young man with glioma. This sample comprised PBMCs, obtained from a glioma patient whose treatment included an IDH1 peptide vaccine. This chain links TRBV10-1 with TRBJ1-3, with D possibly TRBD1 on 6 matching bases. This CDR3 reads CASSESTGGNTIYF. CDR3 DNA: TGCGCCAGCAGTGAGTCGACAGGTGGAAACACCATATATTTT.